Ten or more counts support the clone carrying this T cell receptor beta chain. The data were taken from a study of read filtering for tumor transcriptome and immune sequencing. For the study at large: TCR-mapped reads were about 4.05 to 11 million with IR-seq versus about 85 to 1273 with RNA-seq.

The germline CDR1 and CDR2 sequences are KGHSH and LQKENI. CDR3 size: 12 residues. Trimming stripped 3 bases from V and 4 bases from J, with 7 bases between. This library used about 360 ng RNA and molecular barcoded adaptors spanning alpha/delta and beta/gamma chains. TCRdb recomputed calls from the reads with MiXCR, one row per CDR3 protein. The data show about 58,000 distinct CDR3 sequences, about 12% seen once. The sequence was obtained from a donor at least 40 years old with multiple myeloma. Sequencing was done on a sample of a population of CD138-negative cells sorted from bone marrow. The chain combines TRBV18 with TRBJ2-7, with D unclear. The CDR3 sequence: CASSPDTYEQYF. The CDR3 DNA follows: TGTGCCAGCTCACCCGACACTTACGAGCAGTACTTC.